These 24 T cell receptor beta chains came from one sample sequenced in a study of beta chain features in type 1 diabetes. TCRB transcripts that were expressed got sequenced, as all of the isolated RNA had been reverse transcribed. Sequenced by immunoSEQ multiplex PCR; TCRdb stores in-frame clones only, minus some. The table records 350,000 to 450,000 clones, approximately 12% of them present only once. Study-wide results and limits: Moderate but significant shortening of TCRB CDR3s was recorded in all four CD4+ subsets from Type 1 diabetes patients.

These TCRs' antigens remain unknown. The sample was naive CD4+ T cells from blood. All receptors come from a woman aged 18-29 years with type 1 diabetes.

This CDR3 reads CASSLGGTSSYEQYF. The CDR3 DNA follows: TGCGCCAGCAGCTTGGGAGGGACTAGCTCCTACGAGCAGTACTTC. The chain links TRBV5-1 to TRBJ2-7, with 8 bases matching TRBD2. The ends lost 0 bases at V and 0 bases at J; junction bases unmatched: 2. This CDR3 is built from 15 residues. The germline V gene encodes CDR1 SGHRS and CDR2 YFSETQ. Looking up the rest from reference TRBV5-1 and TRBJ2-7 gives the full variable domain: KAGVTQTPRYLIKTRGQQVTLSCSPISGHRSVSWYQQTPGQGLQFLFEYFSETQRNKGNFPGRFSGRQFSNSRSEMNVSTLELGDSALYLCASSLGGTSSYEQYFGPGTRLTVT.

CDR3 nucleotide sequence: TGTGCCAGCGGCCGGACTAGCGGGGAATCCGGGGAGCTGTTTTTT. This codes for CASGRTSGESGELFF. V is TRBV2 and J is TRBJ2-2, with TRBD2 matching 12 bases. V dropped 8 bases and J dropped 6; count of bases not matched to a gene: 7. This CDR3 spans 15 amino acids. Germline CDR1 is SNHLY and CDR2 is FYNNEI.

This clone was found a few times. The J gene is TRBJ2-5, the V gene TRBV7-9, with a possible D match to TRBD1 (5 bases). The ends were cut back, 1 base at V and 5 bases at J, with 14 bases in the middle. Germline V lookup: CDR1 SEHNR, CDR2 FQNEAQ (reference sequence). The CDR3 spans 15 residues. The chain's CDR3 is CASSLGARVTETQYF. As DNA, the CDR3 is TGTGCCAGCAGCTTAGGCGCCAGGGTAACGGAGACCCAGTACTTC. The full variable domain, with the rest looked up from reference TRBV7-9 and TRBJ2-5, is DTGVSQNPRHKITKRGQNVTFRCDPISEHNRLYWYRQTLGQGPEFLTYFQNEAQLEKSRLLSDRFSAERPKGSFSTLEIQRTEQGDSAMYLCASSLGARVTETQYFGPGTRLLVL.

This rearrangement joins TRBV7-2 to TRBJ2-1; 12 bases fit TRBD2. Germline CDR1 is SGHTA and CDR2 is FQGNSA. V shed 6 bases and J 7 bases; nucleotides not matched to a gene: 4. The CDR3 consists of 14 residues. In nucleotides, the CDR3 is TGTGCCAGCAGGAGGACTAGCGGGGCTAATGAGCAGTTCTTC. Amino acids: CASRRTSGANEQFF.

This clone was detected a few times. Other DNA sequences in the sample encode the same CDR3. The genes are TRBV7-2 and TRBJ2-5; 9 positions agree with TRBD2. CDR1 is SGHTA and CDR2 is FQGNSA in the germline V gene. The CDR3 is 14 amino acids. The ends lost 3 bases at V and 3 bases at J; junction bases unmatched: 2. Here the CDR3 DNA reads TGTGCCAGCAGCTTCCAGCGGGGGGAAGAGACCCAGTACTTC. Encoded protein: CASSFQRGEETQYF. Filled out from reference TRBV7-2 and TRBJ2-5, the complete variable domain reads GAGVSQSPSNKVTEKGKDVELRCDPISGHTALYWYRQSLGQGLEFLIYFQGNSAPDKSGLPSDRFSAERTGGSVSTLTIQRTQQEDSAVYLCASSFQRGEETQYFGPGTRLLVL.

This sequence joins TRBV2 and TRBJ1-1; 7 nucleotides line up with TRBD1. This CDR3 region has 13 residues. V shed 10 bases, J shed 8 bases, and the junction held 13 bases outside the gene matches. Germline CDR1 and CDR2: SNHLY and FYNNEI. This CDR3 is CAIRGYRQAEAFF. CDR3 DNA sequence: TGTGCCATCAGGGGGTACCGACAGGCCGAAGCTTTCTTT. The full variable domain, with the rest looked up from reference TRBV2 and TRBJ1-1, is EPEVTQTPSHQVTQMGQEVILRCVPISNHLYFYWYRQILGQKVEFLVSFYNNEISEKSEIFDDQFSVERPDGSNFTLKIRSTKLEDSAMYFCAIRGYRQAEAFFGQGTRLTVV.

This clone was found a few times. The chain recombines TRBV19 with TRBJ2-4, with D uncertain. CDR1 is LNHDA and CDR2 is SQIVND in the germline V gene (reference sequence). Trimming stripped 5 bases from V and 5 bases from J, with 7 bases between. The CDR3 is 12 amino acids. The CDR3 sequence is CASSELQNIQYF. The CDR3 region has the DNA TGTGCCAGTAGTGAACTACAAAACATTCAGTACTTC.

This clone was observed a few times. The J gene is TRBJ1-5, the V gene TRBV27, with a weak D call TRBD1 (6 bases). Germline assignment: CDR1 MNHEY and CDR2 SMNVEV (reference sequence). CDR3 length equals 15 residues. The germline V and J ends were trimmed by 6 bases and 6 bases, with 18 bases remaining between them. The CDR3 DNA reads as TGTGCCAGCAGAAGTGGGGGGGCTTCGGGTCAGCCCCAGCATTTT. Amino acid sequence: CASRSGGASGQPQHF.

V usage is TRBV11-3 and J usage is TRBJ1-1; 9 nucleotides align to TRBD1. This CDR3 region has 15 residues. V lost 1 base to trimming and J lost 4 bases; unmatched junction nucleotides: 4. The germline V gene encodes CDR1 SGHNT and CDR2 YENEEA. The CDR3 coding sequence is TGTGCCAGCAGCTTAGGGACAGGGGCTCGCACTGAAGCTTTCTTT. It is translated as CASSLGTGARTEAFF.

Details on this clone: One end of the junction varies from germline; a read error may be responsible. This chain joins TRBV7-7 and TRBJ2-1; 13 bases match TRBD2. Germline V gives CDR1 SSHAT, CDR2 FNYEAQ (reference sequence). The CDR3 has 17 residues. The CDR3 region is CASSRSVGTSGANEQFF. CDR3 bases: TGTGCTAGCAGTCGATCGGTGGGGACTAGCGGGGCCAATGAGCAGTTCTTC.

Of note for this clone: The sample carries other DNA sequences with the same CDR3. The V gene is TRBV5-1, the J gene TRBJ1-1; no clear D. Trimming stripped 4 bases from V and 0 bases from J, with 10 bases between. Germline CDR1 and CDR2: SGHRS and YFSETQ. This CDR3 spans 14 amino acids. Here the CDR3 DNA reads TGCGCCAGCAGCCTGGGCTCTATGAACACTGAAGCTTTCTTT. Protein product: CASSLGSMNTEAFF.

Regarding this clone: Other DNA sequences from this sample encode an identical CDR3 as well. The chain links TRBV7-9 to TRBJ1-5, with D possibly being TRBD1 (6 bases). This CDR3 comprises 14 residues. V gave up 5 bases and J gave up 4 bases, with 12 bases separating them. From germline, CDR1 is SEHNR and CDR2 FQNEAQ (reference sequence). The CDR3 sequence: CASSLGQLNQPQHF. CDR3 in DNA: TGTGCCAGCAGCCTCGGACAGTTGAATCAGCCCCAGCATTTT. The full variable domain, rest sourced from reference TRBV7-9 and TRBJ1-5, is DTGVSQNPRHKITKRGQNVTFRCDPISEHNRLYWYRQTLGQGPEFLTYFQNEAQLEKSRLLSDRFSAERPKGSFSTLEIQRTEQGDSAMYLCASSLGQLNQPQHFGDGTRLSIL.

The CDR3 sequence: CSVSPRLAGDTQYF. As DNA, the CDR3 is TGCAGCGTTTCCCCCCGTCTAGCGGGAGATACGCAGTATTTT. The V gene is TRBV29-1, the J gene TRBJ2-3, with 8 bases fitting TRBD2. The CDR3 spans 14 residues. Germline loops: CDR1 SQVTM, CDR2 ANQGSEA. V lost 5 bases to trimming and J lost 5 bases; unmatched junction nucleotides: 9.

This clone has a handful of counts. The rearrangement links TRBV13 to TRBJ2-5, with D possibly being TRBD2 (6 bases). V was clipped by 7 bases and J by 2 bases, with 11 bases between them. Germline lookup yields CDR1 PRHDT and CDR2 FYEKMQ (reference sequence). The CDR3 totals 13 residues. The CDR3 DNA follows: TGTGCCAGCAAGGGAGGTAAACAAGAGACCCAGTACTTC. Protein product: CASKGGKQETQYF. Based on the CDR3 plus reference TRBV13 and TRBJ2-5, the full variable domain is AAGVIQSPRHLIKEKRETATLKCYPIPRHDTVYWYQQGPGQDPQFLISFYEKMQSDKGSIPDRFSAQQFSDYHSELNMSSLELGDSALYFCASKGGKQETQYFGPGTRLLVL.

There are a few counts of this clone. The chain links TRBV5-1 to TRBJ2-3, with TRBD1 identical over 8 bases. Germline loops: CDR1 SGHRS, CDR2 YFSETQ. The CDR3 totals 15 residues. The junction had 7 bases not matched to a gene; V was cut back by 5 bases and J by 2 bases. CDR3 loop: CASSGQGDFTDTQYF. The CDR3 region has the DNA TGCGCCAGCAGTGGACAGGGAGATTTCACAGATACGCAGTATTTT.

This clone has only a few counts. The chain couples TRBV15 to TRBJ2-1; 12 nucleotides agree with TRBD2. This CDR3 has 16 residues. The J segment lost 6 bases and the V segment lost 2 bases, leaving 5 bases of the junction unmatched. The V gene's germline CDR1 is LNHNV and CDR2 YYDKDF (reference sequence). This chain's CDR3 is CATSRPLAGGRNEQFF. The CDR3 DNA follows: TGTGCCACCAGCAGACCTCTAGCGGGGGGGCGCAATGAGCAGTTCTTC. Variable domain in full (rest from reference TRBV15 and TRBJ2-1): DAMVIQNPRYQVTQFGKPVTLSCSQTLNHNVMYWYQQKSSQAPKLLFHYYDKDFNNEADTPDNFQSRRPNTSFCFLDIRSPGLGDTAMYLCATSRPLAGGRNEQFFGPGTRLTVL.

This clone was recorded a few times. The chain employs TRBV10-3 and TRBJ2-7; 13 bases match TRBD2. V lost 9 bases to trimming and J lost 2 bases; unmatched junction nucleotides: 4. The CDR3 contains 14 residues. Germline values: CDR1 ENHRY, CDR2 SYGVKD. The CDR3 spells CAITGTSGTYEQYF. In DNA, the CDR3 is TGTGCCATTACCGGGACTAGCGGGACCTACGAGCAGTACTTC.

In its sample, this clone was seen a few times. The chain is built from TRBV5-1 and TRBJ2-7; 7 nucleotides agree with TRBD2. The CDR3 contains 15 residues. The V gene's germline CDR1 is SGHRS and CDR2 YFSETQ. Losses at the gene ends were 4 bases for V and 1 base for J; bases not matched to a gene: 8. CDR3 in amino acids: CASSPLTSPSYEQYF. CDR3 in DNA: TGCGCCAGCAGCCCCCTGACTAGCCCTTCCTACGAGCAGTACTTC.

This clone was seen only a few times. The chain recombines TRBV12-5 with TRBJ2-1, with D perhaps TRBD1 (6 bases). Trimming removed 5 bases at V and 0 bases at J, with 14 bases between. Germline CDR1 reads LGHNT; CDR2 reads FRNRAP. The CDR3 consists of 16 residues. DNA for the CDR3: TGTGCTAGTGGTCTCTCCAGGGGCAGCTCCTACAATGAGCAGTTCTTC. It encodes CASGLSRGSSYNEQFF.

The gene calls are TRBV11-2 and TRBJ1-1; 7 positions match TRBD1. This CDR3 is built from 17 residues. Germline CDR1 reads SGHAT; CDR2 reads FQNNGV. V lost 2 bases, J lost 2 bases, and 11 bases stayed unmatched. This CDR3 reads CASSLPYRDSKNTEAFF. CDR3 bases: TGTGCCAGCAGCTTACCGTATCGGGACAGCAAAAACACTGAAGCTTTCTTT.

The chain is built from TRBV29-1 and TRBJ2-7; 14 bases map to TRBD2. CDR1 SQVTM and CDR2 ANQGSEA come from the germline V gene. Unmatched junction bases numbered 4, after V lost 6 bases and J lost 6 bases. This CDR3 contains 13 residues. CDR3 in amino acids: CSVGTSGSAEQYF. The CDR3 nucleotides read TGCAGCGTCGGGACTAGCGGGAGTGCCGAGCAGTACTTC.

This rearrangement joins TRBV25-1 to TRBJ1-6, with D maybe TRBD1 (6 bases). Trimming removed 1 base at V and 6 bases at J, with 13 bases between. Germline loops: CDR1 MGHDK, CDR2 SYGVNS. This CDR3 spans 16 amino acids. The CDR3 region is CASSELLTGTNSPLHF. CDR3 DNA sequence: TGTGCCAGCAGTGAATTGTTGACAGGAACTAATTCACCCCTCCACTTT.

The V gene is TRBV7-6, the J gene TRBJ1-2; 7 bases fit TRBD1. The CDR3 is made up of 14 amino acids. V shed 5 bases, J shed 0 bases, and the junction held 3 bases outside the gene matches. Germline V lookup: CDR1 SGHVS, CDR2 FNYEAQ. CDR3 sequence: CASSPGQTNYGYTF. DNA for the CDR3: TGTGCCAGCAGCCCGGGACAGACTAACTATGGCTACACCTTC.

This clone was recorded a few times. The V gene is TRBV28, the J gene TRBJ1-2; 8 bases line up with TRBD1. This CDR3 is built from 11 residues. Germline lookup yields CDR1 MDHEN and CDR2 SYDVKM. The V gene end was trimmed by 6 bases and the J gene end by 10 bases; junction bases not matched to a gene: 4. The chain's CDR3 is CASRTGGDYTF. The CDR3 nucleotides are TGTGCCAGCAGAACAGGGGGAGACTACACCTTC.